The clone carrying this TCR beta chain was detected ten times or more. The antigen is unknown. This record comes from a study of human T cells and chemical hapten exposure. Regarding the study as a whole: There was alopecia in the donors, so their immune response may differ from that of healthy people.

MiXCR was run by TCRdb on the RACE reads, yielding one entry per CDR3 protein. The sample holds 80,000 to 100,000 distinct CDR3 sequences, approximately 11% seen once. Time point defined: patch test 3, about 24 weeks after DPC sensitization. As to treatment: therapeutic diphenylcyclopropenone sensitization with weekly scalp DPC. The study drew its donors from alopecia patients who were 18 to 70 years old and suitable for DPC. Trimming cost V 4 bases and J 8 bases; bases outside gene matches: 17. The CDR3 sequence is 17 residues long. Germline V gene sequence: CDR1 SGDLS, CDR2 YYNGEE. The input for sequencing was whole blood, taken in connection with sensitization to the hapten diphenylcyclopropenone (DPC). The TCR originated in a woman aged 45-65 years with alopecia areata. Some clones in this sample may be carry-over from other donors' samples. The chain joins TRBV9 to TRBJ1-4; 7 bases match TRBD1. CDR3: CASSLRGLDRSREKLFF. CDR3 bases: TGTGCCAGCAGCCTGAGGGGGTTGGACAGGTCCAGGGAAAAACTGTTTTTT.